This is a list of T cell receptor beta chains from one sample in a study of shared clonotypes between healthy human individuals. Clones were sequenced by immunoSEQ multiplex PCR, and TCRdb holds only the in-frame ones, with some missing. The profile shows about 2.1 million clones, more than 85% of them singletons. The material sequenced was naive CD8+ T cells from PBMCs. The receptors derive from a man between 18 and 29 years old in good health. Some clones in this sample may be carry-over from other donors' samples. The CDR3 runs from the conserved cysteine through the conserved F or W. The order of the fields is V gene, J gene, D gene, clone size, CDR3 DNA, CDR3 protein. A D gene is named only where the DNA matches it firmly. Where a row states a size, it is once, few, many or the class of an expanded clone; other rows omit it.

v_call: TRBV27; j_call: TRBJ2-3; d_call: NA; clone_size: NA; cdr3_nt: TGTGCCAGCAGTTTCGTAATGGGCACTGGCACAGATACGCAGTATTTT; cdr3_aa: CASSFVMGTGTDTQYF
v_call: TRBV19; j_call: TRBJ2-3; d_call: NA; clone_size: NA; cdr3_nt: TGTGCACCCATGGGGGACGATACGCAGTATTTT; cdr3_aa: CAPMGDDTQYF
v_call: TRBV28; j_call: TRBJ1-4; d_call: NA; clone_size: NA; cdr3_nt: TGTGCCAGCAGTTTAGAATTAGGCACAGTAGATGAAAAACTGTTTTTT; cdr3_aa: CASSLELGTVDEKLFF
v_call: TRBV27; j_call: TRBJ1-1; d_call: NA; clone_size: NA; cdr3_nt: TGTGCCAGCAGGGACCGTCAGGGGACTGAAGCTTTCTTT; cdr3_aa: CASRDRQGTEAFF
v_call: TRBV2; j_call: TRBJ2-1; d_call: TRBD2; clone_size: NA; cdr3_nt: TGTGCCAGCAGTGAAATGGTGTCTAGCGGATATCCCTCCTACAATGAGCAGTTCTTC; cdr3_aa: CASSEMVSSGYPSYNEQFF
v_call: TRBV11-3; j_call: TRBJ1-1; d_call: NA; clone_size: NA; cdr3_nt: TGTGCCAGCAGCTTGAGTCCCCCCCAGGGGAACACTGAAGCTTTCTTT; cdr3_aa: CASSLSPPQGNTEAFF
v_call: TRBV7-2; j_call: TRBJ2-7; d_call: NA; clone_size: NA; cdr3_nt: TGTGCCAGCAGCGGACTAACCTACGAGCAGTACTTC; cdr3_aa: CASSGLTYEQYF
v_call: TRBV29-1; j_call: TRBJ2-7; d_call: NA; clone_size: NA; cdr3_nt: TGCAGCGTTATCAGGGGCTACGAGCAGTACTTC; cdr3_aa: CSVIRGYEQYF
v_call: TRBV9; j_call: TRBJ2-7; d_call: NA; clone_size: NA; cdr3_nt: TGTGCCAGCAGCGTAGTTGGCGGGTCTAGGGAGCAGTACTTC; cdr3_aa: CASSVVGGSREQYF
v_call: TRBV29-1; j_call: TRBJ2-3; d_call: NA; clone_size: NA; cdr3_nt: TGCAGCGTTCTAGGGTTGAGCACAGATACGCAGTATTTT; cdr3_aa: CSVLGLSTDTQYF
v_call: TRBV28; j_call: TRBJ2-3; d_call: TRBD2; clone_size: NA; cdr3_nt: TGTGCCAGCAGTTCCGGGAGGGTAGATGATGGCACAGATACGCAGTATTTT; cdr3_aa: CASSSGRVDDGTDTQYF
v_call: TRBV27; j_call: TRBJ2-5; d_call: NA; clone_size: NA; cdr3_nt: TGTGCCAGCAGTTTAATTGGTTCTTCGGAGACCCAGTACTTC; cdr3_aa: CASSLIGSSETQYF
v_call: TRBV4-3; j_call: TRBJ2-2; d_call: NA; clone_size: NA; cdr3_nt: TGCGCCAGCAGCCAAGATAGATCCAGCCCCGGGGAGCTGTTTTTT; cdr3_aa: CASSQDRSSPGELFF
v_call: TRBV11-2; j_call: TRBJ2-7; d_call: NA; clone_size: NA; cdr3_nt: TGTGCCAGCAGCTTCGGGAGATTCTACGAGCAGTACTTC; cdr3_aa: CASSFGRFYEQYF
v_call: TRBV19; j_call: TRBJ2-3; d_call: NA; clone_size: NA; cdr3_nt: TGTGCCAGTAGTATTGGGACCGGAGCAGATACGCAGTATTTT; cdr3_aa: CASSIGTGADTQYF
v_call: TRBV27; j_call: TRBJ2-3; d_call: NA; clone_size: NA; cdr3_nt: TGTGCCAGCAGTTTTGGGGGGTCCGCAGATACGCAGTATTTT; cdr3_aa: CASSFGGSADTQYF
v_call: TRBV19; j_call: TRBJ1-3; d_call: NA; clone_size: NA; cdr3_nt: TGTGCCAGTAGTCAAAGGGACTCCAACTCTGGAAACACCATATATTTT; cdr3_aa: CASSQRDSNSGNTIYF
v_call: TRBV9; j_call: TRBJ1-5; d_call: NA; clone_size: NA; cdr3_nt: TGTGCCAGCAGCGCCGGGACCGGCCAGCCCCAGCATTTT; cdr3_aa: CASSAGTGQPQHF
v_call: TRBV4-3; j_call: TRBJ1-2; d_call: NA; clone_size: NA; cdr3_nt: TGCGCCAGCAGCCAATGGTCCCCGGGGAACTATGGCTACACCTTC; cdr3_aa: CASSQWSPGNYGYTF
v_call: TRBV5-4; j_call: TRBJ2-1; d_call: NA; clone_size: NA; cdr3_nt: TGTGCCAGCAGCTTGGGAGTCCTGACACAGTACAATGAGCAGTTCTTC; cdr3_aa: CASSLGVLTQYNEQFF
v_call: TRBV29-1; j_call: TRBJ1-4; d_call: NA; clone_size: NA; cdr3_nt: TGCAGCGTTGTGTCCACTAATGAAAAACTGTTTTTT; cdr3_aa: CSVVSTNEKLFF
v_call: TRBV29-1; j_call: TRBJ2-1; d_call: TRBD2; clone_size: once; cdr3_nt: TGCAGCGTTGGGCTAGCGGGGAGTGAGCAGTTCTTC; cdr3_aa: CSVGLAGSEQFF
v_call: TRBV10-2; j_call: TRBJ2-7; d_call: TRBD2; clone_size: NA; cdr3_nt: TGCGCCAGCAGTGATCCAGCGGGATTCTACGAGCAGTACTTC; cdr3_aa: CASSDPAGFYEQYF
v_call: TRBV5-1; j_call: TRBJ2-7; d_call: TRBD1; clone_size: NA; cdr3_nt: TGCGCCAGCAGCCCTTACCCCGGGACAGGGAGCTCCTACGAGCAGTACTTC; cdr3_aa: CASSPYPGTGSSYEQYF
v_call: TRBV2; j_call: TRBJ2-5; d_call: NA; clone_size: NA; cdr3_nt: TGTGCCAGCTTCAAAGGAAGCTGGTCGGGGCCCCAAGAGACCCAGTACTTC; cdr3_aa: CASFKGSWSGPQETQYF
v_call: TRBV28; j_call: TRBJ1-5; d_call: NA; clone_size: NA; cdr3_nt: TGTGCCAGCAGTCCCCGGTGGGGGGCAAGGGATTATAGCAATCAGCCCCAGCATTTT; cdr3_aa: CASSPRWGARDYSNQPQHF
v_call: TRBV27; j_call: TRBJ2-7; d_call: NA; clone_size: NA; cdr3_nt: TGTGCCAGCAGCCTCGGGGGCCACGAGCAGTACTTC; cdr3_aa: CASSLGGHEQYF
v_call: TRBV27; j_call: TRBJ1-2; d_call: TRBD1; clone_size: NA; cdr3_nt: TGTGCCAGCAGTATTAGGACAGGGGGCAGGTATGGCTACACCTTC; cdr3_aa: CASSIRTGGRYGYTF
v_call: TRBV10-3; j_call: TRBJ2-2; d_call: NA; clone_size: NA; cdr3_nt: TGTGCCATCAGTGTGGTCAGGGAAGAGGGTACCGGGGAGCTGTTTTTT; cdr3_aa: CAISVVREEGTGELFF
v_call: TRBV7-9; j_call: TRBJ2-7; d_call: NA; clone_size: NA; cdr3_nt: TGTGCCAGCAGTCGAGACAGTTCCTACGAGCAGTACTTC; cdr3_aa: CASSRDSSYEQYF
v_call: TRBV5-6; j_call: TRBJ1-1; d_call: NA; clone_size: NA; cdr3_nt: TGTGCCAGCAGCCCCATAGACGGGGCCGAAGCTTTCTTT; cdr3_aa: CASSPIDGAEAFF
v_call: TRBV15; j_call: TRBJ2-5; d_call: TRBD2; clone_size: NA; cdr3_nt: TGTGCCACCAGCAGCACAGCGGGAGTGGAGACCCAGTACTTC; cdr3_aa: CATSSTAGVETQYF
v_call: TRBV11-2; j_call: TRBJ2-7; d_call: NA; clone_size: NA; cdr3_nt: TGTGCCAGCAGCTTAGGGGCAGGGAACCCCTACGAGCAGTACTTC; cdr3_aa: CASSLGAGNPYEQYF
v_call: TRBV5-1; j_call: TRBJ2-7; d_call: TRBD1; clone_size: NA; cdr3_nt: TGCGCCAGCAGCCCAACAGGGGGAATCTACGAGCAGTACTTC; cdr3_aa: CASSPTGGIYEQYF
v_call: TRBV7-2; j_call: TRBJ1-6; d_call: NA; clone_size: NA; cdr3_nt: TGTGCCAGCAGCTTAGGGGAAATGGGGTCCCTCCACTTT; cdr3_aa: CASSLGEMGSLHF
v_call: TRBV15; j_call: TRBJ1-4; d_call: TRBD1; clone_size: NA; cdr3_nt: TGTGCCAGGGAGGGGGCAAGTAATGAAAAACTGTTTTTT; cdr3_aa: CAREGASNEKLFF
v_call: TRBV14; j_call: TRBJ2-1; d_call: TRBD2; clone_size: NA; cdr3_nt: TGTGCCAGCAGCCAACTTAGCGGGAGGGTGGACAATGAGCAGTTCTTC; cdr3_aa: CASSQLSGRVDNEQFF
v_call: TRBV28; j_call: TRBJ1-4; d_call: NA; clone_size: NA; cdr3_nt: TGTGCCAGCACCCTATCCTCGGCGGCCGATGAAAAACTGTTTTTT; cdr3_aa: CASTLSSAADEKLFF
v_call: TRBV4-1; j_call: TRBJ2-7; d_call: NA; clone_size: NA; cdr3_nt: TGCGCCAGCAGCCAAGGGGCCTCCTACGAGCAGTACTTC; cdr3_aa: CASSQGASYEQYF
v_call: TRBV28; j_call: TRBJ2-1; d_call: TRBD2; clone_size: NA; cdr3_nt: TGTGCCAGCAGTTTGTCTAGCGGGAGGACCTACAATGAGCAGTTCTTC; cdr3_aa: CASSLSSGRTYNEQFF
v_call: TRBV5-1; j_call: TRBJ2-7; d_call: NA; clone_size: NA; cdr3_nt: TGCGCCAGCAGCTTGGTGCCAACCTACGAGCAGTACTTC; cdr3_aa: CASSLVPTYEQYF
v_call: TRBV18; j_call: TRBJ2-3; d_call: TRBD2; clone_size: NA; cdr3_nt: TGTGCCAGCTCACCATATAGCGGGCTTGATCGAACAGATACGCAGTATTTT; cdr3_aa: CASSPYSGLDRTDTQYF
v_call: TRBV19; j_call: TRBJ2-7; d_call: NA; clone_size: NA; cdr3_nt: TGTGCCAGTAGTATAACAGGGCCCAGCGGCTACGAGCAGTACTTC; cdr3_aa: CASSITGPSGYEQYF
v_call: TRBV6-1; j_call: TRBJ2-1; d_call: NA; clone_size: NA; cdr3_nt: TGTGCCAGCAGGGATCTAGGCCGATGGGAGCAGTTCTTC; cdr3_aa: CASRDLGRWEQFF
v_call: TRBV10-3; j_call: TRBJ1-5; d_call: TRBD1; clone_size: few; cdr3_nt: TGTGCCATCAGTCTAACAGGGGGACAACAGCCCCAGCATTTT; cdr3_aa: CAISLTGGQQPQHF
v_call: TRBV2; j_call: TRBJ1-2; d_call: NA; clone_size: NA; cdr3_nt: TGTGCCAGCAGGGCCCCCGGTGGTGCGGGGGATGGCTACACCTTC; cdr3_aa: CASRAPGGAGDGYTF
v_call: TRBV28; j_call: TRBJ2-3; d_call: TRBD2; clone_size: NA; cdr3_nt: TGTGCCAGCAGCAAACCCCTAGCGGCGAACACAGATACGCAGTATTTT; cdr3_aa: CASSKPLAANTDTQYF
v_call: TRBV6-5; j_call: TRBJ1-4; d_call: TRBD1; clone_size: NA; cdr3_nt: TGTGCCAGCAGGGACAGGTTAAATGAAAAACTGTTTTTT; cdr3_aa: CASRDRLNEKLFF
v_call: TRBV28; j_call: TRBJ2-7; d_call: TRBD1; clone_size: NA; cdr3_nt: TGTGCCAGCAGGACCGACAGGGGGACCTACACCTACGAGCAGTACTTC; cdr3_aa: CASRTDRGTYTYEQYF
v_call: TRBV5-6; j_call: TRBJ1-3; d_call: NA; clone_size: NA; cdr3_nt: TGTGCCAGCAGCTTGCGCGGTGATGGAAACACCATATATTTT; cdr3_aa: CASSLRGDGNTIYF
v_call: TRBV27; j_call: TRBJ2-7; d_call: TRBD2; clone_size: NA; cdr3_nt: TGTGCCAGCAGTTTATCTGCCGGGACTAACAAAGGGGAGCAGTACTTC; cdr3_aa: CASSLSAGTNKGEQYF
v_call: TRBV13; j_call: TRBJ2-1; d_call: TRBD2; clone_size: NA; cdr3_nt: TGTGCCAGCAGCTCAGGGACTAGCGGGAGGGTTCTAGATGAGCAGTTCTTC; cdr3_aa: CASSSGTSGRVLDEQFF
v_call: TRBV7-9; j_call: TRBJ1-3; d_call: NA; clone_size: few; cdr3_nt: TGTGCCAGCACCTCGGGGTCTGGAAACACCATATATTTT; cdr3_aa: CASTSGSGNTIYF
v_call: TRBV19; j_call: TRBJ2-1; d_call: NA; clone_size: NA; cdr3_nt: TGTGCCAGTAGCCTAGTGGCAGGGGTAAGGGGAAATGAGCAGTTCTTC; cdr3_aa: CASSLVAGVRGNEQFF
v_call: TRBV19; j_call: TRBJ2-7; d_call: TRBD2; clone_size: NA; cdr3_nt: TGTGCCAGTAGTATGGTAGCGGGATACGAGCAGTACTTC; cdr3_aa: CASSMVAGYEQYF